What follows are 29 T cell receptor beta chains derived from one specimen sequenced in a study of blood T cell repertoires in COVID-19 (TCRdb year 2020). The library was produced with the immunoSEQ multiplex PCR assay. TCRdb mirrors the immuneACCESS table, restricted to in-frame sequences. Some clones are absent from its copies; in checked studies, under half trace to an unresolved V gene, and the reason for the others is unknown. Recorded for this sample are 150,000 to 200,000 clones; 80% to 90% of them occurred a single time. Jointly, the top ten make up around 8.2% of the sample. Sequenced input: peripheral blood. These receptors were collected from a man between 60 and 70 years old with acute or convalescent COVID-19.

The chain is built from TRBV29-1 and TRBJ2-5; 9 bases match TRBD1. This CDR3 has 14 residues. Germline V lookup: CDR1 SQVTM, CDR2 ANQGSEA. The CDR3 protein is CSTARDRVQETQYF. DNA of the CDR3: TGCAGTACCGCTAGGGACAGGGTCCAAGAGACCCAGTACTTC.

The chain combines TRBV28 with TRBJ2-6, with TRBD1 matching over 7 bases. CDR3 length: 16 amino acids. Trimming cost V 6 bases and J 2 bases; bases outside gene matches: 7. CDR1 is MDHEN, CDR2 SYDVKM, per germline. CDR3 DNA: TGTGCCAGCAGCGGCCGACAGGGCGCTGGGGCCAACGTCCTGACTTTC. It encodes CASSGRQGAGANVLTF. The full variable domain, completed using reference TRBV28 and TRBJ2-6, is DVKVTQSSRYLVKRTGEKVFLECVQDMDHENMFWYRQDPGLGLRLIYFSYDVKMKEKGDIPEGYSVSREKKERFSLILESASTNQTSMYLCASSGRQGAGANVLTFGAGSRLTVL.

V gene TRBV29-1 combines with J gene TRBJ2-7; D is unresolved. Germline assignment: CDR1 SQVTM and CDR2 ANQGSEA. The CDR3 length is 14 residues. With 8 bases removed from V and 2 bases from J, the gap between germline ends came to 19 bases. The CDR3 sequence is CSIGNSLGTYEQYF. CDR3 nucleotides: TGCAGCATTGGAAACAGCCTCGGAACCTACGAGCAGTACTTC.

This clone was found once. V and J are TRBV27 and TRBJ2-2; possible D gene TRBD1, 6 bases. This CDR3 contains 14 residues. Trimming stripped 5 bases from V and 4 bases from J, with 11 bases between. Germline CDR1 and CDR2: MNHEY and SMNVEV (reference sequence). The CDR3 region is CASSRGIGTGELFF. The CDR3 DNA reads TGTGCCAGCAGTAGGGGGATAGGCACCGGGGAGCTGTTTTTT.

The chain uses TRBV3-1 (or the pseudogene TRBV3-2) and TRBJ2-1, with TRBD2 as a possible D gene (5 bases). Trimming took off 0 bases at V and 9 bases at J, with 15 bases between the two ends. CDR3 length equals 15 residues. Germline CDR1 reads LGHDT; CDR2 reads YNNKEL (reference sequence). CDR3 coding DNA: TGTGCCAGCAGCCAAGAGAGCGAGGGTCCGGCTGAGCAGTTCTTC. This gives the protein CASSQESEGPAEQFF.

The chain is built from TRBV7-3 and TRBJ2-1; 9 bases line up with TRBD2. The CDR3 spans 15 residues. Germline V gene sequence: CDR1 SGHTA, CDR2 FQGTGA. V was pared by 5 bases and J by 5 bases, with 7 bases of the junction left unmatched. CDR3 in DNA: TGTGCCAGCAGCGGTACTAGCGGGCACCACAATGAGCAGTTCTTC. It translates to CASSGTSGHHNEQFF.

The gene calls are TRBV18 and TRBJ2-3; 7 bases map to TRBD2. V lost 10 bases and J lost 2; bases outside the gene matches: 18. The CDR3 is 17 amino acids. The V gene's germline CDR1 is KGHSH and CDR2 LQKENI. CDR3 sequence: CATWGTSGDIPTDTQYF. DNA for the CDR3: TGTGCCACCTGGGGAACCAGCGGGGATATCCCCACAGATACGCAGTATTTT. The full variable domain, its missing parts supplied by reference TRBV18 and TRBJ2-3, is NAGVMQNPRHLVRRRGQEARLRCSPMKGHSHVYWYRQLPEEGLKFMVYLQKENIIDESGMPKERFSAEFPKEGPSILRIQQVVRGDSAAYFCATWGTSGDIPTDTQYFGPGTRLTVL.

This clone showed up just a few times. CDR3 region: CASSWTENSYEQYF. The CDR3 DNA reads TGCGCCAGCAGCTGGACAGAGAATTCCTACGAGCAGTACTTC. The chain employs TRBV5-1 and TRBJ2-7; D possibly corresponds to TRBD1 (6 bases). CDR3 size: 14 residues. In germline, CDR1 is SGHRS, CDR2 YFSETQ. The V gene lost 3 bases and the J gene lost 1 base, with 11 bases spanning the gap.

The chain joins TRBV7-3 to TRBJ2-7, with 9 bases matching TRBD1. Germline lookup yields CDR1 SGHTA and CDR2 FQGTGA. This CDR3 contains 13 residues. The trim removed 4 bases at V and 3 bases at J, leaving 1 base unmatched. The CDR3 coding sequence is TGTGCCAGCAGCTCGACAGGGGGCTACGAGCAGTACTTC. Translating gives CASSSTGGYEQYF.

The chain recombines TRBV10-3 with TRBJ1-1; 9 bases fit TRBD1. CDR3 length: 16 residues. CDR1 is ENHRY and CDR2 is SYGVKD in the germline V gene. Trimming cost V 6 bases and J 2 bases; bases outside gene matches: 10. The CDR3 coding sequence is TGTGCCATCAGCCCCGGGACAGGGTTTGGTAACACTGAAGCTTTCTTT. Encoded protein: CAISPGTGFGNTEAFF.

For the CDR3, the DNA is TGTGCCAGCTCACTTACACAGGGTGACTATGGCTACACCTTC. This codes for CASSLTQGDYGYTF. The V call is TRBV18, the J call TRBJ1-2; D perhaps matches TRBD1 (6 bases). Trimming removed 4 bases from V and 3 bases from J, with 12 bases in between. There are 14 residues in the CDR3. Germline loops: CDR1 KGHSH, CDR2 LQKENI.

V is TRBV3-1 (or the pseudogene TRBV3-2) and J is TRBJ2-1; 9 nucleotides align to TRBD2. CDR1 LGHDT and CDR2 YNNKEL come from the germline V gene (reference sequence). V was pared by 2 bases and J by 5 bases, with 4 bases of the junction left unmatched. The CDR3 is 15 amino acids. The CDR3 region has the DNA TGTGCCAGCAGCCAATGGGCTAGCGGGAACAATGAGCAGTTCTTC. This gives the protein CASSQWASGNNEQFF.

The V gene is TRBV5-1, the J gene TRBJ2-7, with 12 bases lining up with TRBD2. This CDR3 contains 14 residues. Per the germline V gene, CDR1 is SGHRS and CDR2 is YFSETQ. Trimming removed 4 bases from V and 4 bases from J; junction bases left unmatched: 3. CDR3 DNA sequence: TGCGCCAGCAGCGTAACTAGCGGGAGGTACGAGCAGTACTTC. Encoded protein: CASSVTSGRYEQYF.

The J gene is TRBJ1-4, the V gene TRBV11-2, with 7 bases matching TRBD1. Germline assignment: CDR1 SGHAT and CDR2 FQNNGV. The CDR3 runs to 14 residues. Trimming at V came to 5 bases and at J to 5 bases, leaving 5 bases not matched to a gene. The DNA of the CDR3 is TGTGCCAGCAGCCTGGGACAGAGAAATGAAAAACTGTTTTTT. Translated, it gives CASSLGQRNEKLFF.

CDR3: CASSSGNTIYF. The CDR3 region has the DNA TGTGCCAGCAGTTCAGGAAACACCATATATTTT. This chain uses TRBV28 with TRBJ1-3; D gene unclear. Germline V gives CDR1 MDHEN, CDR2 SYDVKM. The CDR3 sequence is 11 residues long. Deletions cut 4 bases from V and 4 bases from J, with 2 bases between. The whole variable domain, filled in from reference TRBV28 and TRBJ1-3, reads DVKVTQSSRYLVKRTGEKVFLECVQDMDHENMFWYRQDPGLGLRLIYFSYDVKMKEKGDIPEGYSVSREKKERFSLILESASTNQTSMYLCASSSGNTIYFGEGSWLTVV.

V usage is TRBV10-3 and J usage is TRBJ1-1; D may be TRBD1 (6 bases). CDR3 length equals 13 residues. Trimming removed 6 bases at V and 0 bases at J, with 8 bases between. In germline, CDR1 is ENHRY, CDR2 SYGVKD. This chain's CDR3 is CAIRWTVNTEAFF. For the CDR3, the DNA is TGTGCCATCAGATGGACAGTGAACACTGAAGCTTTCTTT.

The V and J genes are TRBV30 and TRBJ1-2, with D unresolved. V gave up 3 bases and J gave up 5 bases, with 16 bases separating them. Germline V gene sequence: CDR1 GTSNPN, CDR2 SVGIG (reference sequence). CDR3 length: 14 residues. The CDR3 bases are TGTGCCTGGAGCTCGCGGCGGGCAGATTATGGCTACACCTTC. Its translation is CAWSSRRADYGYTF.

V and J are TRBV19 and TRBJ2-5; TRBD1 matches at 8 bases. Germline CDR1 reads LNHDA; CDR2 reads SQIVND (reference sequence). This CDR3 is 15 amino acids long. Germline trimming cut 3 bases from V and 3 bases from J; bases unmatched to any gene: 6. CDR3 DNA sequence: TGTGCCAGTAGTATCAGTGGGACAGGCAAAGAGACCCAGTACTTC. Translation: CASSISGTGKETQYF. Filled out from reference TRBV19 and TRBJ2-5, the complete variable domain reads DGGITQSPKYLFRKEGQNVTLSCEQNLNHDAMYWYRQDPGQGLRLIYYSQIVNDFQKGDIAEGYSVSREKKESFPLTVTSAQKNPTAFYLCASSISGTGKETQYFGPGTRLLVL.

V gene TRBV25-1 combines with J gene TRBJ1-2; 8 bases line up with TRBD1. V shed 6 bases and J 2 bases; nucleotides not matched to a gene: 5. The CDR3 is 14 residues long. The germline V gene has CDR1 MGHDK and CDR2 SYGVNS. The CDR3 loop reads CASRGQGYNYGYTF. The CDR3 bases are TGTGCCAGCAGAGGACAGGGCTACAACTATGGCTACACCTTC.

J is TRBJ2-1 and V is TRBV7-9, with 10 bases fitting TRBD2. With V trimmed by 7 bases and J by 4 bases, 7 bases remained unmatched. The CDR3 has 15 amino acids. Germline V CDR1 and CDR2: SEHNR, FQNEAQ (reference sequence). The CDR3 reads CASTTGLAEYNEQFF. The CDR3 DNA sequence: TGTGCCAGCACCACTGGACTAGCGGAGTACAATGAGCAGTTCTTC.

In its sample, this clone was seen once. The chain carries TRBV23-1 and TRBJ2-7, with D possibly matching TRBD1 (5 bases). TRBV23-1 is flagged as an ORF with uncertain function. The CDR3 is 17 residues long. The V and J ends lost 7 bases and 1 base respectively, with 23 bases between them. The CDR3 nucleotides are TGCGCCAGCACCCAAGGGGTAGGTAGCTTAAGGTCCTACGAGCAGTACTTC. As protein: CASTQGVGSLRSYEQYF.

The V gene is TRBV28, the J gene TRBJ2-1; the match to TRBD2 covers 14 bases. V was clipped by 3 bases and J by 9 bases; unmatched bases: 13. CDR1 MDHEN and CDR2 SYDVKM come from the germline V gene. CDR3 length: 18 amino acids. The CDR3 loop reads CASSFRGGLAGAGGEQFF. Written as DNA, the CDR3 is TGTGCCAGCAGTTTCAGGGGGGGACTAGCGGGAGCTGGCGGTGAGCAGTTCTTC.

The rearrangement joins TRBV11-2 to TRBJ2-3, with 9 bases that match TRBD1. This CDR3 has 16 residues. V dropped 0 bases and J dropped 5; count of bases not matched to a gene: 6. Germline V CDR1 and CDR2: SGHAT, FQNNGV. CDR3 sequence (DNA): TGTGCCAGCAGCTTAGATAGGACAGGGGTGAGAGATACGCAGTATTTT. Encoded protein: CASSLDRTGVRDTQYF.

The chain recombines TRBV28 with TRBJ1-5; unclear D gene. Germline lookup yields CDR1 MDHEN and CDR2 SYDVKM. The CDR3 runs 17 residues. Trimming pared 3 bases from V and 6 bases from J, leaving 21 bases between. The chain's CDR3 is CASSFQLGLIAIQPQHF. The DNA for the CDR3 is TGTGCCAGCAGTTTCCAGCTCGGACTGATAGCAATTCAGCCCCAGCATTTT.

This chain links TRBV9 with TRBJ2-3, with 12 bases fitting TRBD2. This CDR3 is 16 amino acids long. Germline loops: CDR1 SGDLS, CDR2 YYNGEE. The ends lost 1 base at V and 5 bases at J; junction bases unmatched: 5. The CDR3 DNA sequence: TGTGCCAGCAGCGTATTATCTAGCGGGAGGGTAGATACGCAGTATTTT. Its translation is CASSVLSSGRVDTQYF.

V usage is TRBV19 and J usage is TRBJ2-1, with TRBD1 as a possible D gene (5 bases). The CDR3 covers 17 residues. V was shortened by 8 bases and J by 1 base, with 21 bases between the two germline ends. Germline V CDR1 and CDR2: LNHDA, SQIVND (reference sequence). CDR3 sequence (DNA): TGTGCCAGTCGACCAGGGCAGGGCCTCGCTTCCTACAATGAGCAGTTCTTC. It specifies CASRPGQGLASYNEQFF.

The genes are TRBV6-5 and TRBJ2-6; D gene ambiguous. The V and J ends lost 6 bases and 5 bases respectively, with 11 bases between them. Per the germline V gene, CDR1 is MNHEY and CDR2 is SVGAGI. The CDR3 runs to 14 residues. CDR3 sequence reads: CASRTAKRANVLTF. The CDR3 DNA reads as TGTGCCAGCAGAACCGCGAAACGGGCCAACGTCCTGACTTTC.

This clone has more than one count but fewer than ten. The chain uses TRBV7-9 and TRBJ2-7; a weak D match, TRBD1 (5 bases). Germline lookup yields CDR1 SEHNR and CDR2 FQNEAQ (reference sequence). V was trimmed by 1 base and J by 2 bases, leaving 9 bases between them. This CDR3 is 14 amino acids long. The CDR3 sequence: CASSLDLGAYEQYF. The CDR3 DNA sequence: TGTGCCAGCAGCTTAGATTTAGGGGCCTACGAGCAGTACTTC.

V usage is TRBV4-1 and J usage is TRBJ2-1; 11 nucleotides align to TRBD2. The V segment lost 1 base and the J segment 8 bases; nucleotides outside the gene matches: 16. This CDR3 is built from 19 residues. The germline CDR1 and CDR2 sequences are MGHRA and YSYEKL. CDR3 sequence (DNA): TGCGCCAGCAGCCAAGCCCCCACTAGCGGGGGATTCTCCTGGGATGAGCAGTTCTTC. This gives the protein CASSQAPTSGGFSWDEQFF.